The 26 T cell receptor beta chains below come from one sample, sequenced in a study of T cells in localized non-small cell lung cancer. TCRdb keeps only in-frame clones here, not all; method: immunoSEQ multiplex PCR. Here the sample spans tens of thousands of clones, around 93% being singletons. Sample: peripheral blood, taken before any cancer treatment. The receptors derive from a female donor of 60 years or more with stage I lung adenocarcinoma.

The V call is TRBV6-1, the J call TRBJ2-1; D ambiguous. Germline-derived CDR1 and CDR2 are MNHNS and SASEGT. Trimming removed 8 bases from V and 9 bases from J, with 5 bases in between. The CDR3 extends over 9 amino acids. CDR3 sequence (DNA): TGTGCCAGCGGCAGTGAGCAGTTCTTC. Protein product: CASGSEQFF.

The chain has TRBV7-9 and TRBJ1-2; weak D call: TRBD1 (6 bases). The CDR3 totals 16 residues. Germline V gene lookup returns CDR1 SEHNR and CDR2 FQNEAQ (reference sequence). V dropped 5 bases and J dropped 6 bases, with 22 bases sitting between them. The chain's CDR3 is CASSRLNRASKDGYTF. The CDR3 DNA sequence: TGTGCCAGCAGCCGACTCAACAGGGCATCTAAAGATGGCTACACCTTC.

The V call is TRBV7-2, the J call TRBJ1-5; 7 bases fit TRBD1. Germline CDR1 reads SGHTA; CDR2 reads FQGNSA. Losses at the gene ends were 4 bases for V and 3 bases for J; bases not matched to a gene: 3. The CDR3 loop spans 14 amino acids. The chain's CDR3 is CASSSGQPNQPQHF. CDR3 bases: TGTGCCAGCAGCTCGGGACAGCCCAATCAGCCCCAGCATTTT. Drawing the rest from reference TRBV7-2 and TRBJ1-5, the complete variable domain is GAGVSQSPSNKVTEKGKDVELRCDPISGHTALYWYRQSLGQGLEFLIYFQGNSAPDKSGLPSDRFSAERTGGSVSTLTIQRTQQEDSAVYLCASSSGQPNQPQHFGDGTRLSIL.

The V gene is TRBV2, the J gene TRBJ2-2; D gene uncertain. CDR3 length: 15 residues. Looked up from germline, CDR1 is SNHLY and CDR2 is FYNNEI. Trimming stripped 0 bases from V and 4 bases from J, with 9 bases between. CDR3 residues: CASSEAWGGTGELFF. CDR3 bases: TGTGCCAGCAGTGAAGCGTGGGGTGGCACCGGGGAGCTGTTTTTT.

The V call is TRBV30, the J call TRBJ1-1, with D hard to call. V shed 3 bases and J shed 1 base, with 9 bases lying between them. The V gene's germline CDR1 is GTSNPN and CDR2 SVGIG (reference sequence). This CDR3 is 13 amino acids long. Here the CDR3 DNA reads TGTGCCTGGAGGGGCCTGTGGAACACTGAAGCTTTCTTT. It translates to CAWRGLWNTEAFF.

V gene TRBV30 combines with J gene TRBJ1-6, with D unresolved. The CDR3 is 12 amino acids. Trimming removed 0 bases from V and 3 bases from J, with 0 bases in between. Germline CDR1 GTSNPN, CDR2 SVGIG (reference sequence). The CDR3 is CAWSVYNSPLHF. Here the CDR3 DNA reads TGTGCCTGGAGTGTCTATAATTCACCCCTCCACTTT.

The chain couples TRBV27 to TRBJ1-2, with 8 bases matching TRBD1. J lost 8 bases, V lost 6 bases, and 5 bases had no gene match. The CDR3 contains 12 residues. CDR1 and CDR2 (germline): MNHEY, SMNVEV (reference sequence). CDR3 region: CASSGQGRGYTF. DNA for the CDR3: TGTGCCAGCAGCGGACAGGGACGGGGCTACACCTTC.

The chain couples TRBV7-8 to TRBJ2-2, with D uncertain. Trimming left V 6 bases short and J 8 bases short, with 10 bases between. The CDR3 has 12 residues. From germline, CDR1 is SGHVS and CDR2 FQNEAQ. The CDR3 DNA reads TGTGCCAGCAGAACTCGGGCGGGGGAGCTGTTTTTT. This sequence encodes CASRTRAGELFF. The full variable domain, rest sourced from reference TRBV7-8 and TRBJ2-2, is GAGVSQSPRYKVAKRGQDVALRCDPISGHVSLFWYQQALGQGPEFLTYFQNEAQLDKSGLPSDRFFAERPEGSVSTLKIQRTQQEDSAVYLCASRTRAGELFFGEGSRLTVL.

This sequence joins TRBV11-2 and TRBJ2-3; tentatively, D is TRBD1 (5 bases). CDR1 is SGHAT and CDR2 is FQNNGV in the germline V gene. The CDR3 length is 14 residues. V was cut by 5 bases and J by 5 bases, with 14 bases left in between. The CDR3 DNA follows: TGTGCCAGCAGCCTACGGTGGCAGGGAGATACGCAGTATTTT. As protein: CASSLRWQGDTQYF.

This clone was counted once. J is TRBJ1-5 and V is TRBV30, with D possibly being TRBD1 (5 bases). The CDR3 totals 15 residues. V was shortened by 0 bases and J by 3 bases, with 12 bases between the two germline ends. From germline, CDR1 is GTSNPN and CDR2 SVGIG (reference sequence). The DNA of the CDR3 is TGTGCCTGGAGTGTAGAGGGACGCATCAATCAGCCCCAGCATTTT. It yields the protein CAWSVEGRINQPQHF.

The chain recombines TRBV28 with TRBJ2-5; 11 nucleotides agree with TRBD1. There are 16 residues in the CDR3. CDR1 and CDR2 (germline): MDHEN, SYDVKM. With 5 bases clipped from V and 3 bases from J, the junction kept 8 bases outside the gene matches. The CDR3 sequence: CASSPMGQGVEETQYF. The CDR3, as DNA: TGTGCCAGCAGTCCCATGGGACAGGGGGTCGAAGAGACCCAGTACTTC.

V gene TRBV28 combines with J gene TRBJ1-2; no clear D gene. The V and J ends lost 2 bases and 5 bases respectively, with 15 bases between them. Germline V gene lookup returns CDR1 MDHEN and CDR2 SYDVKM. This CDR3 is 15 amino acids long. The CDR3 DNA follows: TGTGCCAGCAGTTTAACCGGGAGACACGTTTATGGCTACACCTTC. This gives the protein CASSLTGRHVYGYTF.

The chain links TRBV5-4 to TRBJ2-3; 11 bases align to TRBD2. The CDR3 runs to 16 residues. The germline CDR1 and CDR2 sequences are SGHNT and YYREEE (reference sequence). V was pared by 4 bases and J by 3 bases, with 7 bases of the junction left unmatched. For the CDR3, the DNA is TGTGCCAGCAGCGAAATAGCGGGAGGGAGAACAGATACGCAGTATTTT. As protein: CASSEIAGGRTDTQYF.

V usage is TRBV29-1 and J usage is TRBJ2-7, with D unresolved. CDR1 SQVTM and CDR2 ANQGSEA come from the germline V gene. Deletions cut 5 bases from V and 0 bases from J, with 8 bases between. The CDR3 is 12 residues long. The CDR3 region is CSVRVSSYEQYF. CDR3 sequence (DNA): TGCAGCGTTCGTGTTAGCTCCTACGAGCAGTACTTC.

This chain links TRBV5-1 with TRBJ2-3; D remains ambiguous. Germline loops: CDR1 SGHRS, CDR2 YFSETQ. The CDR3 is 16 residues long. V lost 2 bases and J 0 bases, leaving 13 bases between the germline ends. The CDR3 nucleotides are TGCGCCAGCAGCTTTGGCAGGCCTCAAAGCACAGATACGCAGTATTTT. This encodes CASSFGRPQSTDTQYF.

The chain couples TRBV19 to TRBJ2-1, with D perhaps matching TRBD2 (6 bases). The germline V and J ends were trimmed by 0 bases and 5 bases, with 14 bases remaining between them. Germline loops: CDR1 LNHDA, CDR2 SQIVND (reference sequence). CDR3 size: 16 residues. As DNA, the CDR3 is TGTGCCAGTAGTATAGAGGCGGGACGTCGGCACAATGAGCAGTTCTTC. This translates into CASSIEAGRRHNEQFF.

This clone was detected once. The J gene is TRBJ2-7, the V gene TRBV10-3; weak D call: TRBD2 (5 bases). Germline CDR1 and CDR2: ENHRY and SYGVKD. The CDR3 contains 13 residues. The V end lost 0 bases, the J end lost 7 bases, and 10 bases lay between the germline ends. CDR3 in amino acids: CAISESVPGEQYV. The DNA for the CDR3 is TGTGCCATCAGTGAGTCGGTACCGGGGGAGCAGTACGTC.

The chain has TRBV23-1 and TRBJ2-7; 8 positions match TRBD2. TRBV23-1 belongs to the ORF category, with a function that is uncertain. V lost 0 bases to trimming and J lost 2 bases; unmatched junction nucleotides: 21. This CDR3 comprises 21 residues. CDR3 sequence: CASSQSGGALAELKLPYEQYV. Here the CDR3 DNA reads TGCGCCAGCAGTCAATCGGGGGGCGCACTAGCGGAGCTCAAGTTGCCCTACGAGCAGTACGTC.

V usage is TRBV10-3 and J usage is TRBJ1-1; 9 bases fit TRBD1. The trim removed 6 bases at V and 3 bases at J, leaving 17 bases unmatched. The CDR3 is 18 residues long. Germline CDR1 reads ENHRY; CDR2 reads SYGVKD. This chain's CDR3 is CAISAIPQGAGGDTEAFF. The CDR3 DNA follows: TGTGCCATCAGCGCTATACCACAGGGGGCAGGAGGGGACACTGAAGCTTTCTTT.

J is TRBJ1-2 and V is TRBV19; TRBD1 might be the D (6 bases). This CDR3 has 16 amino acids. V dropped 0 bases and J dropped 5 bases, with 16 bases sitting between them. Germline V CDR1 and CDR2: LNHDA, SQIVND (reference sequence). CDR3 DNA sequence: TGTGCCAGTAGTATAGAAGGAACAGGGATAGGGTATGGCTACACCTTC. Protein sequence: CASSIEGTGIGYGYTF.

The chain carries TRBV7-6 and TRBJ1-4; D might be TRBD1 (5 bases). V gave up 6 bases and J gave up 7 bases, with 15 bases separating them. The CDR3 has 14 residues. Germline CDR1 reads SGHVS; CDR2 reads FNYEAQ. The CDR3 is CASRSGSGSEKLFF. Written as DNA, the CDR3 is TGTGCCAGCAGATCAGGGTCGGGGAGTGAAAAACTGTTTTTT.

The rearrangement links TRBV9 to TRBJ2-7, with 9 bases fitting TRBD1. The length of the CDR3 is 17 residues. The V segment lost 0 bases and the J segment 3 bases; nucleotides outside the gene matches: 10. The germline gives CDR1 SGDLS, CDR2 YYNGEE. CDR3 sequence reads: CASSVVTGTGLRYEQYV. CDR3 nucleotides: TGTGCCAGCAGCGTAGTGACCGGGACAGGGCTCCGCTACGAGCAGTACGTC.

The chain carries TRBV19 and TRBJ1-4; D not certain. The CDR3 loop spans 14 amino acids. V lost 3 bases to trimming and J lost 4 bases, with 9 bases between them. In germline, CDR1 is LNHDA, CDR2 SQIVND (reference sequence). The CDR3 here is CASSIRRNNEKLFF. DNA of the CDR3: TGTGCCAGTAGTATTCGACGGAATAATGAAAAACTGTTTTTT.

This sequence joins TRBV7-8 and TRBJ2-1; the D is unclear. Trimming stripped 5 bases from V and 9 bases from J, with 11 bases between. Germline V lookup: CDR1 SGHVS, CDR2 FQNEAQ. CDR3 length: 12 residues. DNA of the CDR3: TGTGCCAGCAGCCTGTCGAGTCGTGAGCAGTTCTTC. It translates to CASSLSSREQFF. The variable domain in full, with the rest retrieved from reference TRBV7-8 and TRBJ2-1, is GAGVSQSPRYKVAKRGQDVALRCDPISGHVSLFWYQQALGQGPEFLTYFQNEAQLDKSGLPSDRFFAERPEGSVSTLKIQRTQQEDSAVYLCASSLSSREQFFGPGTRLTVL.

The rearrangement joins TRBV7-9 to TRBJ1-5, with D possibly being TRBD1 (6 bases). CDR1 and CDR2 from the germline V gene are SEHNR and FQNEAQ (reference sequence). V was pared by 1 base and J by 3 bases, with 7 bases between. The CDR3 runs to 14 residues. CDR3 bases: TGTGCCAGCAGCTTAGGACAGGACAATCAGCCCCAGCATTTT. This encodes CASSLGQDNQPQHF.

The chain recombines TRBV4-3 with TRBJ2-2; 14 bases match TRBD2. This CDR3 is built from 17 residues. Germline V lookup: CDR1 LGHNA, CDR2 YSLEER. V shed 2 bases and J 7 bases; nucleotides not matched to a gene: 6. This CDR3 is CASSQQTSGGASGELFF. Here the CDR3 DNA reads TGCGCCAGCAGCCAACAGACTAGCGGGGGGGCTAGCGGGGAGCTGTTTTTT.